These T cell receptor beta chains were read from a single sample in a study of control samples from healthy donors and cancer patients. Using immunoSEQ multiplex PCR, the repertoire was profiled, and TCRdb retains in-frame clones only, with some absent. The sample shows some 120,000 clones, approximately 90% of them seen only once. Sequenced input: blood. The source is a woman aged 70 to 79 in good health. The CDR3 runs from the conserved cysteine through the conserved F or W. Fields, in order: D gene, J gene, V gene, clone size, CDR3 protein, CDR3 DNA. D genes are given only for firm matches. Not all rows give a size; the values are once, few, many and, for expanded clones, a class.

d_gene: TRBD1; j_gene: TRBJ2-3; v_gene: TRBV18; abundance: -; CDR3aa: CASSPTGQRVDTQYF; CDR3nt: TGTGCCAGCTCACCTACGGGACAGAGGGTAGATACGCAGTATTTT
d_gene: -; j_gene: TRBJ1-2; v_gene: TRBV14; abundance: -; CDR3aa: CASSPGGRRGGYTF; CDR3nt: TGTGCCAGCAGCCCCGGGGGAAGGCGCGGTGGCTACACCTTC
d_gene: -; j_gene: TRBJ2-4; v_gene: TRBV4-1; abundance: -; CDR3aa: CASSQVGENIQYF; CDR3nt: TGCGCCAGCAGCCAAGTAGGGGAAAACATTCAGTACTTC
d_gene: -; j_gene: TRBJ2-1; v_gene: TRBV18; abundance: -; CDR3aa: CASSPPIGGSSYNEQFF; CDR3nt: TGTGCCAGCTCACCACCGATTGGGGGGAGCTCCTACAATGAGCAGTTCTTC
d_gene: -; j_gene: TRBJ2-1; v_gene: TRBV24-1; abundance: -; CDR3aa: CATSELRSNEQFF; CDR3nt: TGTGCCACCAGTGAGCTCAGGTCCAATGAGCAGTTCTTC
d_gene: -; j_gene: TRBJ1-5; v_gene: TRBV5-6; abundance: -; CDR3aa: CASSHLFPAERGVDQPQHF; CDR3nt: TGTGCCAGCAGCCACCTATTCCCAGCGGAGAGGGGTGTGGATCAGCCCCAGCATTTT
d_gene: -; j_gene: TRBJ2-2; v_gene: TRBV6-2/TRBV6-3; abundance: -; CDR3aa: CASSYSLHNTGELFF; CDR3nt: TGTGCCAGCAGTTACTCTTTACACAACACCGGGGAGCTGTTTTTT
d_gene: -; j_gene: TRBJ2-2; v_gene: TRBV5-4; abundance: -; CDR3aa: CASSPRDFPGELFF; CDR3nt: TGTGCCAGCAGCCCCCGGGACTTCCCCGGGGAGCTGTTTTTT
d_gene: TRBD1; j_gene: TRBJ1-2; v_gene: TRBV18; abundance: once; CDR3aa: CASSPRQGDYGYTF; CDR3nt: TGTGCCAGCTCACCAAGACAGGGTGACTATGGCTACACCTTC
d_gene: TRBD1; j_gene: TRBJ1-2; v_gene: TRBV19; abundance: once; CDR3aa: CASSKTGYSNYGYTF; CDR3nt: TGTGCCAGTAGCAAGACAGGGTATTCGAACTATGGCTACACCTTC
d_gene: -; j_gene: TRBJ2-7; v_gene: TRBV2; abundance: -; CDR3aa: CASSEAGVVAYEQYF; CDR3nt: TGTGCCAGCAGTGAAGCGGGAGTCGTGGCCTACGAGCAGTACTTC
d_gene: -; j_gene: TRBJ1-4; v_gene: TRBV2; abundance: -; CDR3aa: CASISGPATNEKLFF; CDR3nt: TGTGCCAGCATCTCAGGACCGGCAACTAATGAAAAACTGTTTTTT
d_gene: -; j_gene: TRBJ2-3; v_gene: TRBV12-3/TRBV12-4; abundance: -; CDR3aa: CASGTRTDTQYF; CDR3nt: TGTGCCAGCGGGACCCGCACAGATACGCAGTATTTT
d_gene: -; j_gene: TRBJ1-1; v_gene: TRBV5-4; abundance: -; CDR3aa: CASSYPWGRAEAFF; CDR3nt: TGTGCCAGCAGCTACCCCTGGGGTCGGGCTGAAGCTTTCTTT
d_gene: TRBD2; j_gene: TRBJ2-5; v_gene: TRBV6-5; abundance: -; CDR3aa: CASSRPTSGVKTQYF; CDR3nt: TGTGCCAGCAGTCGTCCGACTAGCGGGGTGAAGACCCAGTACTTC
d_gene: TRBD1; j_gene: TRBJ1-2; v_gene: TRBV4-2; abundance: -; CDR3aa: CASSPTGTGPTWDGYTF; CDR3nt: TGTGCCAGCAGCCCGACCGGGACAGGGCCCACATGGGATGGCTACACCTTC
d_gene: TRBD1; j_gene: TRBJ2-4; v_gene: TRBV7-9; abundance: -; CDR3aa: CASSTDREGKNIQYF; CDR3nt: TGTGCCAGCAGCACTGACAGGGAAGGCAAAAACATTCAGTACTTC
d_gene: -; j_gene: TRBJ1-2; v_gene: TRBV13; abundance: -; CDR3aa: CASSLGGFYGYTF; CDR3nt: TGTGCCAGCAGCTTAGGAGGATTCTATGGCTACACCTTC